The source of this T cell receptor beta chain is a study of tumor and adjacent non-tumor tissue in lung cancer. General observations from the study: Shorter survival was associated with higher TCR diversity in tumors. Tumor tissue had significantly higher TCR diversity than normal lung.

Germline V gene lookup returns CDR1 MNHEY and CDR2 SVGEGT. Losses at the gene ends were 8 bases for V and 4 bases for J; bases not matched to a gene: 6. This CDR3 region has 13 residues. This sample's RNA came from whole unsorted tissue. Distant lung tissue was collected more than 3 cm away from the tumor edge. Newly diagnosed lung cancer patients had thoracic surgery in China, August–November 2014, without prior chemotherapy. As regards this clonotype: Its target is unknown.

Three rounds of nested PCR, following a modified ARM-PCR protocol, produced the TCRbeta library. TCRdb re-derived calls from the multiplex PCR reads in MiXCR, one entry per CDR3 protein. The sample lists about 80,000 distinct CDR3 sequences, approximately 81% occurring once. The sample taken for sequencing was distant non-tumor lung tissue. The clonotype comes from a man aged 55 to 70 with non-small cell lung cancer. V usage is TRBV6-2 or TRBV6-3 and J usage is TRBJ1-2; 8 positions agree with TRBD1. The CDR3 here is CASGKDRGYGYTF. CDR3 nucleotide sequence: TGTGCCAGCGGAAAAGACAGGGGCTATGGCTACACCTTC.